Described below is a single T cell receptor (beta chain) sequence and its context. In the original analysis: Using reference gene primer amplification, nucleated cell counts were estimated. The table came from immunoSEQ multiplex PCR; TCRdb's copy has only in-frame clones and leaves some out. That table gives V, J and clone size, and the DNA gave D and trimming. The sample comprises about 220,000 clones, about 80% of which are singletons, and approximately 5% rests with the top ten. These data originate in a study of blood T cell repertoires in COVID-19. The wider study: There were acute and convalescent COVID-19 samples, and they came from the United States, Italy and Spain. PBMCs, B-cell-depleted T cells, or T cells were the source of the cDNA or gDNA that made up the material.

V lost 5 bases and J lost 6, with 13 bases in between. The CDR3 is 13 amino acids. Germline V gives CDR1 MNHEY, CDR2 SVGAGI. A COVID-19 case was met by exposed participants within 2 weeks before study entry. The sequence was obtained from a woman between 50 and 59 years old who had been exposed to COVID-19. This rearrangement joins TRBV6-5 to TRBJ1-2; tentative D call: TRBD1 (5 bases). The sample consisted of PBMCs or T cells enriched from blood (not recorded which). The CDR3 sequence is CASSPMGGDGYTF. CDR3 sequence (DNA): TGTGCCAGCAGTCCTATGGGGGGAGATGGCTACACCTTC.